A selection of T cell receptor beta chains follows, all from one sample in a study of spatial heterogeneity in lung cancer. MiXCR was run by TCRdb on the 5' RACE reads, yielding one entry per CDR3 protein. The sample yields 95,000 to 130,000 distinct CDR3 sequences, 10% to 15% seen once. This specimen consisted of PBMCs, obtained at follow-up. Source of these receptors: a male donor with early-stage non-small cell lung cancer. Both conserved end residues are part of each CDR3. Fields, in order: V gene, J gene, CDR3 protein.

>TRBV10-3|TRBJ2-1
CAIRSTSVNEQFF
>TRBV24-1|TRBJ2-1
CATSQGVARTSGCNEQFF
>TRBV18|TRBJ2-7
CASSPSGQEWEQYF
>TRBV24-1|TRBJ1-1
CATRDRFEAFF
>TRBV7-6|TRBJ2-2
CASRRTGNTGELFF
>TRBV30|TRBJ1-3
CAWKTRSGNTIYF
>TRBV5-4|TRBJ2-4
CASSFDPGQGYIQYF
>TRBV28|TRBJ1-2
CASSFGDGYGYTF
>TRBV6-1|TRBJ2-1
CASSETSGGAHRNEQFF
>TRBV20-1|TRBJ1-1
CSARAGTGNTEAFF
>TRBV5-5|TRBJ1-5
CASSFQGAGQPQHF
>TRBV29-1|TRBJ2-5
CSVTWTGRETQYF
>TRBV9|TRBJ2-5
CASSPGLPGETQYF
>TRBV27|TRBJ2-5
CASRLAGQETQYF
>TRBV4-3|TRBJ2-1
CASSQDRGTGYNEQFF
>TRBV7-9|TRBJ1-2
CASSLRGFSNYGYTF
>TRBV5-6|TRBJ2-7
CASSSLLQGSYEQYF
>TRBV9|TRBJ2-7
CASSVAIGRRDEQYF
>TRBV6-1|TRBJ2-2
CASRATGMAGELFF
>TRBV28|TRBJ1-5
CASSFSGQGANQPQHF
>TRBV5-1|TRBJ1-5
CASSLEGQGSQPQHF
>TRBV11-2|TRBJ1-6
CASTVGGMHSPLHF
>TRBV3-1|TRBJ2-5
CASSQGQGGRETQYF
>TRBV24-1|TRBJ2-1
CATSDRQYNEQFF
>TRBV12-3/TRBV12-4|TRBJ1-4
CASSPVKSWLFF
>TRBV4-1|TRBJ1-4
CASSQDSVGTNGFLFF
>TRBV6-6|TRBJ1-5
CASGLGSNQPQHF
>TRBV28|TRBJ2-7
CASSPAGFVYEQYF
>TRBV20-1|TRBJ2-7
CSANRDRGVYEQYF
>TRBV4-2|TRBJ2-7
CASSQDLVGYEQYF
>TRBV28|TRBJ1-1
CASSFMGQGGTEAFF
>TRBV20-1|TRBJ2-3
CSARDLAPPDTQYF
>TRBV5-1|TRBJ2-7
CASRGQAGSYEQYF
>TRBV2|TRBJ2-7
CASSGRADRNYEQYF
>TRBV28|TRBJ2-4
CASSIPRGKNIQYF
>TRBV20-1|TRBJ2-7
CSVTQGAKNEQYF
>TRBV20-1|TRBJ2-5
CSAGRDGGKETQYF
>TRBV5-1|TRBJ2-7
CASRQGVSSYEQYF
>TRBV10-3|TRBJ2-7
CAIQLDRSSYEQYF
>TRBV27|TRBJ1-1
CASSLEGLNTEAFF
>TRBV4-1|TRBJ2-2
CASSRLPSGGNTGELFF
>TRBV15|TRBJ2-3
CATSTRSSGPPDTQYF
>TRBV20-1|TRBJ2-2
CSARDLLAGTANTGELFF
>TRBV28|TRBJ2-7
CASSSRQGNIYEQYF
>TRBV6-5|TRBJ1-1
CASSYGGQGITEAFF